This entry lists 17 T cell receptor beta chains sequenced from one sample in a study of blood T cell repertoires in COVID-19. Repertoires were generated with immunoSEQ multiplex PCR, while TCRdb's copy carries only in-frame clones and drops some. The table records fewer than 400,000 clones, 80% to 90% of them present only once. The sequenced sample consisted of PBMCs or T cells enriched from blood (not recorded which). These receptors all stem from a man aged 30 to 45 who had recovered from COVID-19.

This chain links TRBV5-1 with TRBJ1-4; TRBD1 aligns across 9 bases. Germline CDR1 is SGHRS and CDR2 is YFSETQ. The ends lost 4 bases at V and 8 bases at J; junction bases unmatched: 9. The CDR3 extends over 15 amino acids. CDR3 region: CASSGSGTGSEKLFF. The CDR3 DNA sequence: TGCGCCAGCAGCGGCTCCGGGACAGGGTCCGAAAAACTGTTTTTT.

The J gene is TRBJ2-1, the V gene TRBV4-1; 7 nucleotides line up with TRBD2. The CDR3 covers 15 residues. V lost 1 base to trimming and J lost 5 bases; unmatched junction nucleotides: 5. CDR1 is MGHRA, CDR2 YSYEKL, per germline. CDR3 bases: TGCGCCAGCAGCCAAGGAGCGGGGCCAGACAATGAGCAGTTCTTC. As protein: CASSQGAGPDNEQFF.

The chain recombines TRBV6-5 with TRBJ1-1, with a tentative D call TRBD1 (6 bases). The V gene lost 5 bases and the J gene lost 4 bases, with 14 bases spanning the gap. The CDR3 sequence is 14 residues long. Germline V gene data show CDR1 as MNHEY and CDR2 as SVGAGI. In DNA form, the CDR3 reads TGTGCCAGCAGTACTTTTAGAGGGGGCACTGAAGCTTTCTTT. It yields the protein CASSTFRGGTEAFF.

The chain recombines TRBV19 with TRBJ1-1, with 7 bases lining up with TRBD1. The V and J ends lost 7 bases and 1 base, in that order; junction bases with no gene match: 6. This CDR3 comprises 14 residues. Germline V CDR1 and CDR2: LNHDA, SQIVND (reference sequence). The DNA of the CDR3 is TGTGCCAGTACCCGGACAGGAACGAACACTGAAGCTTTCTTT. It yields the protein CASTRTGTNTEAFF.

This chain connects TRBV18 to TRBJ2-7; the match to TRBD1 covers 10 bases. Trimming cost V 0 bases and J 6 bases; bases outside gene matches: 11. CDR1 and CDR2 (germline): KGHSH, LQKENI. The CDR3 runs 17 residues. The CDR3 here is CASSPPPMGQGLGEQYF. CDR3 nucleotide sequence: TGTGCCAGCTCACCACCACCTATGGGACAGGGGTTGGGCGAGCAGTACTTC.

This clone has a single count. The chain employs TRBV6-5 and TRBJ1-4, with TRBD1 as a possible D gene (5 bases). The V gene's germline CDR1 is MNHEY and CDR2 SVGAGI. The ends were cut back, 2 bases at V and 2 bases at J, with 9 bases in the middle. The CDR3 spans 15 residues. CDR3 amino acids: CASSYGGGTNEKLFF. CDR3 in DNA: TGTGCCAGCAGTTACGGCGGGGGGACTAATGAAAAACTGTTTTTT.

This clone appeared once. The chain couples TRBV18 to TRBJ2-4, with D perhaps TRBD1 (5 bases). The CDR3 totals 17 residues. V lost 2 bases and J lost 0, with 14 bases in between. CDR1 KGHSH and CDR2 LQKENI come from the germline V gene. CDR3 sequence reads: CASSPSWGTLAKNIQYF. The CDR3 DNA reads as TGTGCCAGCTCACCATCTTGGGGCACCTTAGCCAAAAACATTCAGTACTTC.

This rearrangement joins TRBV9 to TRBJ1-1; 7 bases map to TRBD1. The CDR3 totals 15 residues. The V segment lost 3 bases and the J segment 1 base; nucleotides outside the gene matches: 6. Germline V CDR1 and CDR2: SGDLS, YYNGEE. CDR3: CASSAQGDWNTEAFF. The CDR3 nucleotides are TGTGCCAGCAGCGCCCAGGGGGATTGGAACACTGAAGCTTTCTTT.

The CDR3 coding sequence is TGTGCCAGTAGTATGTCGGGGAGAGCTTTCTTT. It yields the protein CASSMSGRAFF. This sequence joins TRBV19 and TRBJ1-1, with unresolved D. The CDR3 consists of 11 residues. The V gene's germline CDR1 is LNHDA and CDR2 SQIVND (reference sequence). V was trimmed by 3 bases and J by 10 bases, leaving 9 bases between them.

The chain uses TRBV10-3 and TRBJ2-3; D is uncertain. The germline V gene has CDR1 ENHRY and CDR2 SYGVKD. V was trimmed by 0 bases and J by 0 bases, leaving 7 bases between them. This CDR3 comprises 15 residues. Written as DNA, the CDR3 is TGTGCCATCAGTGAGTCTACAGCCAGCACAGATACGCAGTATTTT. Translated: CAISESTASTDTQYF.

This clone was recorded once. The J gene is TRBJ2-1, the V gene TRBV11-2; 14 nucleotides agree with TRBD2. The CDR3 spans 15 residues. V trimming: 6 bases; J trimming: 8 bases; junction bases outside the gene matches: 6. Per germline, CDR1 SGHAT and CDR2 FQNNGV. This CDR3 reads CASRTGLAGEDEQFF. The CDR3 bases are TGTGCCAGCAGAACGGGACTAGCGGGGGAGGATGAGCAGTTCTTC.

The chain is built from TRBV5-6 and TRBJ1-4; 9 nucleotides agree with TRBD1. This CDR3 is 18 amino acids long. The germline gives CDR1 SGHDT, CDR2 YYEEEE. V was pared by 4 bases and J by 0 bases, with 10 bases of the junction left unmatched. In nucleotides, the CDR3 is TGTGCCAGCAGCCTACAGGGACAGGGCTATGCAACTAATGAAAAACTGTTTTTT. Translated: CASSLQGQGYATNEKLFF.

The sample holds a few counts of this clone. The V call is TRBV21-1, the J call TRBJ1-6. TRBV21-1 is a listed pseudogene. CDR3 size: 15 residues. CDR3 DNA sequence: TGTGCCAGCAGCCACGGGAGGGAGTGGAATTCACCCCTCCACTTT. Amino acids: CASSHGREWNSPLHF.

Written as DNA, the CDR3 is TGTGCCAGCAGCCAAGCGCCCCAGGCCCAGTACTTC. Translated: CASSQAPQAQYF. The chain has TRBV3-1 (or the pseudogene TRBV3-2) and TRBJ2-5; D gene ambiguous. The V gene lost 1 base and the J gene lost 9 bases, with 9 bases spanning the gap. The germline gives CDR1 LGHDT, CDR2 YNNKEL (reference sequence). CDR3 size: 12 residues.

The gene calls are TRBV7-9 and TRBJ2-3, with TRBD1 matching over 9 bases. V shed 1 base and J 3 bases; nucleotides not matched to a gene: 5. The CDR3 totals 16 residues. Germline loops: CDR1 SEHNR, CDR2 FQNEAQ (reference sequence). The CDR3 coding sequence is TGTGCCAGCAGCTTAGTAACAGGGGGCGCGACAGATACGCAGTATTTT. Protein product: CASSLVTGGATDTQYF.

As concerns this clone: One end of the junction does not line up with germline, which may come from a read error. The chain is built from TRBV28 and TRBJ1-3, with unresolved D. This CDR3 is 14 amino acids long. From germline, CDR1 is MDHEN and CDR2 SYDVKM. CDR3 sequence reads: CASSTPGSGNTIYF. Written as DNA, the CDR3 is TGTGCCAGCAGTACCCCGGGGTCTGGGAACACCATATATTTT.

The chain combines TRBV15 with TRBJ1-1; D is undetermined. V lost 6 bases and J 4 bases, leaving 15 bases between the germline ends. Germline V CDR1 and CDR2: LNHNV, YYDKDF (reference sequence). This CDR3 spans 14 amino acids. The CDR3 here is CATSDGGESTEAFF. The CDR3 coding sequence is TGTGCCACCAGTGATGGTGGGGAGAGCACTGAAGCTTTCTTT.